One sample yielded the 19 T cell receptor beta chains listed below, sequenced in a study of T cells in Graves' hyperthyroidism and ophthalmopathy. Amplification of TCR beta CDR3 regions used RNA as the template. An initial round of RT-PCR targeting the TCR CDR3 relied on the HTBI primer set. TCRdb fed the multiplex PCR reads into MiXCR, producing one record per CDR3 protein. Found here are fewer than 450,000 distinct CDR3 sequences, roughly 15% of them singletons; the top ten hold roughly a third. The sequencing input was blood. The receptors originated from a woman aged 30 to 39 with Graves' hyperthyroidism that later progressed to Graves' ophthalmopathy.

This chain links TRBV27 with TRBJ2-3, with 7 bases aligning to TRBD2. The CDR3 extends over 15 amino acids. V shed 5 bases and J 0 bases; nucleotides not matched to a gene: 5. Germline V gene sequence: CDR1 MNHEY, CDR2 SMNVEV (reference sequence). CDR3 amino acids: CASSPGTTSTDTQYF. Written as DNA, the CDR3 is TGTGCCAGCAGTCCTGGGACTACTAGCACAGATACGCAGTATTTT.

The chain is built from TRBV6-2 or TRBV6-3 and TRBJ2-1; D is undetermined. This CDR3 region has 14 residues. Germline loops: CDR1 MNHEY, CDR2 SVGEGT. V dropped 7 bases and J dropped 1 base, with 11 bases sitting between them. The CDR3 DNA reads TGTGCCAGCAATCCGACACAATCCTACAATGAGCAGTTCTTC. This sequence encodes CASNPTQSYNEQFF.

To note about this clonotype: At one boundary the junction diverges from the germline segment, which might be a read error. The CDR3 nucleotides are TGCGCCAGCAGCGGAGGACTAGCGGTGCCCTCCTACGATCAGTACTTC. Protein product: CASSGGLAVPSYDQYF. The V call is TRBV5-1, the J call TRBJ2-7; TRBD2 agrees at 10 bases. The CDR3 contains 16 residues. Germline loops: CDR1 SGHRS, CDR2 YFSETQ. Complete variable domain (other parts from reference TRBV5-1 and TRBJ2-7): KAGVTQTPRYLIKTRGQQVTLSCSPISGHRSVSWYQQTPGQGLQFLFEYFSETQRNKGNFPGRFSGRQFSNSRSEMNVSTLELGDSALYLCASSGGLAVPSYDQYFGPGTRLTVT.

This clonotype was observed at least ten times. This chain connects TRBV12-5 to TRBJ2-1, with no clear D. The CDR3 extends over 13 amino acids. V lost 6 bases to trimming and J lost 6 bases, with 12 bases between them. CDR1 and CDR2 from the germline V gene are LGHNT and FRNRAP. CDR3: CASGRAVLNEQFF. CDR3 bases: TGTGCTAGTGGCCGCGCCGTCCTCAATGAGCAGTTCTTC.

This clonotype was observed a few times. CDR3 residues: CSARRSGSYHEQYF. CDR3 sequence (DNA): TGCAGTGCTAGACGGTCCGGGAGCTACCACGAGCAGTACTTC. The chain is built from TRBV20-1 and TRBJ2-7, with D tentatively TRBD2 (6 bases). The germline V and J ends were trimmed by 2 bases and 5 bases, with 16 bases remaining between them. This CDR3 has 14 residues. CDR1 and CDR2 from the germline V gene are DFQATT and SNEGSKA (reference sequence).

About this clonotype itself: A read error may explain this, as a much larger clone is one base away. The chain links TRBV11-2 to TRBJ1-2; D call uncertain. V lost 4 bases and J 3 bases, leaving 24 bases between the germline ends. Germline V gene lookup returns CDR1 SGHAT and CDR2 FQNNGV. The CDR3 is made up of 18 amino acids. DNA of the CDR3: TGTGCCAGCAGCTCCCTGGCGTCTAGGACGGCGAAATACTATGGCTACACCTTC. Its translation is CASSSLASRTAKYYGYTF.

This clonotype came up a few times. The CDR3 nucleotides are TGCAGCGCTGACAGGGGCTATGGCTACACCTTC. It is translated as CSADRGYGYTF. The V and J genes are TRBV29-1 and TRBJ1-2, with TRBD1 matching 8 bases. The length of the CDR3 is 11 residues. Germline-derived CDR1 and CDR2 are SQVTM and ANQGSEA. V was pared by 7 bases and J by 4 bases, with 2 bases of the junction left unmatched. The whole variable domain, filled in from reference TRBV29-1 and TRBJ1-2, reads SAVISQKPSRDICQRGTSLTIQCQVDSQVTMMFWYRQQPGQSLTLIATANQGSEATYESGFVIDKFPISRPNLTFSTLTVSNMSPEDSSIYLCSADRGYGYTFGSGTRLTVV.

A note on this clonotype: This may come from a read error, since a much larger clone is one base off. The chain is built from TRBV19 and TRBJ2-3; a possible D gene is TRBD1 (5 bases). CDR3 length equals 14 residues. V shed 7 bases and J shed 2 bases, with 13 bases lying between them. CDR1 and CDR2 (germline): LNHDA, SQIVND (reference sequence). The CDR3, as DNA: TGTGCCAGTACGCCCAGGGATGTCACAGATACGCAGTATTTT. Protein product: CASTPRDVTDTQYF.

A few counts support this clonotype. The chain recombines TRBV5-1 with TRBJ2-1, with 13 nucleotides matching TRBD2. The CDR3 covers 14 residues. From germline, CDR1 is SGHRS and CDR2 YFSETQ. V shed 6 bases, J shed 6 bases, and the junction held 3 bases outside the gene matches. The DNA of the CDR3 is TGCGCCAGCAACGGACTAGCGGGGGCCAATGAGCAGTTCTTC. Translated: CASNGLAGANEQFF. The entire variable domain, with the rest obtained from reference TRBV5-1 and TRBJ2-1, is as follows: KAGVTQTPRYLIKTRGQQVTLSCSPISGHRSVSWYQQTPGQGLQFLFEYFSETQRNKGNFPGRFSGRQFSNSRSEMNVSTLELGDSALYLCASNGLAGANEQFFGPGTRLTVL.

The chain links TRBV7-2 to TRBJ2-3; D ambiguous. This CDR3 has 15 residues. V gave up 1 base and J gave up 0 bases, with 8 bases separating them. Germline assignment: CDR1 SGHTA and CDR2 FQGNSA. The CDR3 sequence: CASSLVGISTDTQYF. CDR3 DNA sequence: TGTGCCAGCAGCTTAGTCGGTATTAGCACAGATACGCAGTATTTT.

This clonotype was detected ten times or more. The chain uses TRBV11-2 and TRBJ2-7; the match to TRBD2 covers 7 bases. Germline V CDR1 and CDR2: SGHAT, FQNNGV. This CDR3 spans 15 amino acids. V lost 2 bases, J lost 1 base, and 5 bases stayed unmatched. CDR3 nucleotide sequence: TGTGCCAGCAGCTTAAGTGCGGGGGAGTCCTACGAGCAGTACTTC. Protein: CASSLSAGESYEQYF. Filled out from reference TRBV11-2 and TRBJ2-7, the complete variable domain reads EAGVAQSPRYKIIEKRQSVAFWCNPISGHATLYWYQQILGQGPKLLIQFQNNGVVDDSQLPKDRFSAERLKGVDSTLKIQPAKLEDSAVYLCASSLSAGESYEQYFGPGTRLTVT.

The CDR3, as DNA: TGTGCCAGCAGCCAAGATGGGTTCAGATCCTCCTACGAGCAGTACTTC. This codes for CASSQDGFRSSYEQYF. The chain has TRBV4-2 and TRBJ2-7; D remains unclear. Germline V gives CDR1 LGHNA, CDR2 YNFKEQ. The V end lost 0 bases, the J end lost 0 bases, and 12 bases lay between the germline ends. CDR3 length equals 16 residues.

This clonotype occurred many times. The rearrangement uses TRBV5-6 and TRBJ1-6; 8 nucleotides agree with TRBD1. This CDR3 contains 14 residues. The germline V gene encodes CDR1 SGHDT and CDR2 YYEEEE. The ends lost 5 bases at V and 9 bases at J; junction bases unmatched: 7. CDR3 coding DNA: TGTGCCAGCAGTAGGGGACAGGCGTTTTCACCCCTCCACTTT. Protein product: CASSRGQAFSPLHF.

This clonotype has ten or more counts. This rearrangement joins TRBV3-1 to TRBJ2-1; D might be TRBD2 (5 bases). The CDR3 consists of 13 residues. V lost 1 base to trimming and J lost 8 bases, with 9 bases between them. Germline CDR1 reads LGHDT; CDR2 reads YNNKEL (reference sequence). The CDR3 DNA reads as TGTGCCAGCAGCCAAGGACGGCGGGATGAGCAGTTCTTC. It encodes CASSQGRRDEQFF.

This clonotype was picked up many times. The chain carries TRBV9 and TRBJ1-2, with 9 positions matching TRBD1. The CDR3 contains 14 residues. J lost 7 bases, V lost 7 bases, and 11 bases had no gene match. From germline, CDR1 is SGDLS and CDR2 YYNGEE. The DNA of the CDR3 is TGTGCCAGCGGGACCGGGACAGGGAGAGGTGGCTACACCTTC. Its protein is CASGTGTGRGGYTF.

This clonotype was detected a few times. The gene calls are TRBV18 and TRBJ2-1, with 8 nucleotides matching TRBD2. Trimming removed 3 bases from V and 0 bases from J; junction bases left unmatched: 10. Germline assignment: CDR1 KGHSH and CDR2 LQKENI. The CDR3 totals 18 residues. The CDR3 is CASSPGLDSTDSYNEQFF. The CDR3 bases are TGTGCCAGCTCACCGGGACTAGATTCAACAGACTCCTACAATGAGCAGTTCTTC. Full variable domain (remainder filled in from reference TRBV18 and TRBJ2-1): NAGVMQNPRHLVRRRGQEARLRCSPMKGHSHVYWYRQLPEEGLKFMVYLQKENIIDESGMPKERFSAEFPKEGPSILRIQQVVRGDSAAYFCASSPGLDSTDSYNEQFFGPGTRLTVL.

This clonotype was recorded many times. This chain links TRBV20-1 with TRBJ2-7, with D maybe TRBD1 (6 bases). Germline V gives CDR1 DFQATT, CDR2 SNEGSKA (reference sequence). This CDR3 region has 12 residues. Trimming left V 6 bases short and J 3 bases short, with 12 bases between. In nucleotides, the CDR3 is TGCAGTGCAACAGGGACCCTCTACGAGCAGTACTTC. Translating it yields CSATGTLYEQYF.

This clonotype was seen just once. This may be a read error: a much more frequent sequence differs by one nucleotide. The gene calls are TRBV3-1 and TRBJ1-5; TRBD1 is a possible D gene (6 bases). CDR1 is LGHDT and CDR2 is YNNKEL in the germline V gene (reference sequence). This CDR3 is 13 amino acids long. The CDR3 DNA sequence: TGTTCCAGCAGCCAAGTGGACAGTCAGCCCCAGCATTTT. Translating gives CSSSQVDSQPQHF.

The chain couples TRBV5-1 to TRBJ2-7, with TRBD2 matching 11 bases. Germline V gene data show CDR1 as SGHRS and CDR2 as YFSETQ. V shed 5 bases and J 5 bases; nucleotides not matched to a gene: 12. This CDR3 comprises 16 residues. For the CDR3, the DNA is TGCGCCAGCAGGGTTGGGTATACTAGCGGGAGACACGAGCAGTACTTC. Its translation: CASRVGYTSGRHEQYF.